This entry lists 11 T cell receptor beta chains sequenced from one sample in a study of T-cell reconstitution after alpha-beta-depleted transplantation in children. Unique molecular identifiers tagged the TCRbeta library. TCRdb re-called the PCR reads through MiXCR, storing one row per CDR3 protein. This sample carries a few hundred thousand distinct CDR3 sequences, around 13% of them seen once, and the ten largest clones take 4.5% to 6%. Sequencing used PBMCs from the stem cell graft donor, obtained from the stem cell graft. The receptor source for this set is a human donor who donated a stem cell graft to a child with combined immunodeficiency.

This rearrangement joins TRBV15 to TRBJ1-3, with D tentatively TRBD1 (6 bases). The V gene's germline CDR1 is LNHNV and CDR2 YYDKDF (reference sequence). V lost 3 bases, J lost 0 bases, and 15 bases lay in between. The CDR3 is 17 residues long. The CDR3 protein is CATSRGAGGSSGNTIYF. The CDR3 DNA reads as TGTGCCACCAGCAGGGGGGCCGGGGGTTCCTCTGGAAACACCATATATTTT.

In its sample, this clonotype was seen many times. The DNA of the CDR3 is TGTGCCAGCAGCTTAATCTGGACGGAGGGTGAGCAGTTCTTC. It codes for CASSLIWTEGEQFF. This rearrangement joins TRBV7-8 to TRBJ2-1, with D perhaps matching TRBD2 (6 bases). CDR3 length equals 14 residues. Trimming removed 2 bases from V and 9 bases from J, with 14 bases in between. Germline CDR1 and CDR2: SGHVS and FQNEAQ.

The gene calls are TRBV7-9 and TRBJ2-7, with D hard to call. V lost 5 bases and J 4 bases, leaving 18 bases between the germline ends. This CDR3 is built from 15 residues. Germline V CDR1 and CDR2: SEHNR, FQNEAQ (reference sequence). CDR3 amino acids: CASSPPGRPGYEQYF. As DNA, the CDR3 is TGTGCCAGCAGCCCACCCGGACGTCCTGGGTACGAGCAGTACTTC.

V and J are TRBV7-8 and TRBJ1-4; D unclear. CDR3 length equals 13 residues. Trimming removed 7 bases at V and 6 bases at J, with 12 bases between. CDR1 is SGHVS, CDR2 FQNEAQ, per germline. CDR3 loop: CASKGGRHEKLFF. The CDR3 coding sequence is TGTGCCAGCAAGGGAGGGAGACATGAAAAACTGTTTTTT. Supplemented by reference TRBV7-8 and TRBJ1-4, the full variable domain reads GAGVSQSPRYKVAKRGQDVALRCDPISGHVSLFWYQQALGQGPEFLTYFQNEAQLDKSGLPSDRFFAERPEGSVSTLKIQRTQQEDSAVYLCASKGGRHEKLFFGSGTQLSVL.

V is TRBV7-2 and J is TRBJ1-6; maybe TRBD1 (5 bases). V was shortened by 1 base and J by 11 bases, with 12 bases between the two germline ends. Germline V gives CDR1 SGHTA, CDR2 FQGNSA. This CDR3 has 14 amino acids. Here the CDR3 reads CASSLGRGETPLHF. The CDR3 bases are TGTGCCAGCAGCTTAGGGAGAGGGGAGACACCCCTCCACTTT. Combining the CDR3 with reference TRBV7-2 and TRBJ1-6 gives the whole variable domain GAGVSQSPSNKVTEKGKDVELRCDPISGHTALYWYRQSLGQGLEFLIYFQGNSAPDKSGLPSDRFSAERTGGSVSTLTIQRTQQEDSAVYLCASSLGRGETPLHFGNGTRLTVT.

This clonotype was found many times. This sequence joins TRBV28 and TRBJ2-7; D unresolved. This CDR3 is built from 13 residues. Germline V lookup: CDR1 MDHEN, CDR2 SYDVKM. Trimming removed 0 bases at V and 1 base at J, with 4 bases between. The CDR3 region is CASSLWRSYEQYF. DNA for the CDR3: TGTGCCAGCAGTTTATGGAGGTCCTACGAGCAGTACTTC. Full variable domain (rest looked up from reference TRBV28 and TRBJ2-7): DVKVTQSSRYLVKRTGEKVFLECVQDMDHENMFWYRQDPGLGLRLIYFSYDVKMKEKGDIPEGYSVSREKKERFSLILESASTNQTSMYLCASSLWRSYEQYFGPGTRLTVT.

The rearrangement uses TRBV27 and TRBJ2-2, with TRBD2 matching over 7 bases. CDR1 is MNHEY and CDR2 is SMNVEV in the germline V gene (reference sequence). V lost 3 bases to trimming and J lost 6 bases; unmatched junction nucleotides: 4. The CDR3 consists of 14 residues. CDR3 DNA sequence: TGTGCCAGCAGTTTCTTACGGGAGGCCGGGGAGCTGTTTTTT. Its translation: CASSFLREAGELFF.

The chain uses TRBV7-2 and TRBJ2-7; D might be TRBD1 or TRBD2, each matching 5 bases. The CDR3 is 14 amino acids. V lost 4 bases, J lost 3 bases, and 13 bases lay in between. Germline V gene sequence: CDR1 SGHTA, CDR2 FQGNSA. The CDR3 region has the DNA TGTGCCAGCAGCTCCGGGACCGCGAACTACGAGCAGTACTTC. It codes for CASSSGTANYEQYF.

This clonotype came up a few times. The rearrangement links TRBV30 to TRBJ2-7; 7 bases are shared with TRBD1. The CDR3 loop spans 16 amino acids. Germline V gene sequence: CDR1 GTSNPN, CDR2 SVGIG (reference sequence). V lost 2 bases to trimming and J lost 3 bases; unmatched junction nucleotides: 13. CDR3 region: CAWSTSEGGSDYEQYF. CDR3 in DNA: TGTGCCTGGAGTACCTCTGAAGGGGGCTCGGACTACGAGCAGTACTTC.

This clonotype has a count of ten or more. This chain links TRBV10-3 with TRBJ2-1; 8 bases match TRBD1. Germline V gene lookup returns CDR1 ENHRY and CDR2 SYGVKD. Germline trimming cut 4 bases from V and 4 bases from J; bases unmatched to any gene: 6. This CDR3 comprises 15 residues. CDR3 sequence (DNA): TGTGCCATCAGTGCCGACAGGGGCTATTACAATGAGCAGTTCTTC. Translation: CAISADRGYYNEQFF.

V and J are TRBV12-3 or TRBV12-4 and TRBJ1-2, with D uncertain. Deletions cut 4 bases from V and 5 bases from J, with 8 bases between. The CDR3 covers 12 residues. This chain's CDR3 is CASSSIGYGYTF. The CDR3 region has the DNA TGTGCCAGCAGTTCTATAGGATATGGCTACACCTTC.